What follows are 28 T cell receptor beta chains derived from one specimen sequenced in a study of cytomegalovirus exposure and HLA in healthy donors. Sequencing was performed with immunoSEQ multiplex PCR; in TCRdb, only in-frame clones are kept and a portion is missing. In the table there are over 200,000 clones, nearly 90% of which are singletons. Sequenced material: PBMCs. The receptors were sampled from a woman younger than 35 in good health and CMV-seronegative.

The rearrangement links TRBV28 to TRBJ2-1, with D uncertain. Germline assignment: CDR1 MDHEN and CDR2 SYDVKM. V lost 7 bases and J 0 bases, leaving 16 bases between the germline ends. The CDR3 runs to 16 residues. The chain's CDR3 is CASTTVITISYNEQFF. As DNA, the CDR3 is TGTGCCAGCACTACTGTAATCACCATCTCCTACAATGAGCAGTTCTTC.

The chain employs TRBV28 and TRBJ2-7, with 9 bases identical to TRBD1. V trimming: 7 bases; J trimming: 7 bases; junction bases outside the gene matches: 8. CDR1 is MDHEN and CDR2 is SYDVKM in the germline V gene. The CDR3 is 13 residues long. CDR3 nucleotide sequence: TGTGCCAGCACCGGGACAGGGAGTGAGGAGCAGTACGTC. Residues: CASTGTGSEEQYV.

The J gene is TRBJ2-5, the V gene TRBV7-2, with 9 positions matching TRBD2. Per germline, CDR1 SGHTA and CDR2 FQGNSA. The CDR3 is 15 residues long. With V trimmed by 1 base and J by 3 bases, 3 bases remained unmatched. The CDR3 sequence is CASSLGGGGEETQYF. The CDR3 coding sequence is TGTGCCAGCAGCTTAGGCGGCGGGGGGGAAGAGACCCAGTACTTC.

The CDR3 reads CASSRGEAGYTF. The CDR3 DNA is TGTGCCAGCAGCCGAGGCGAGGCCGGCTACACCTTC. V gene TRBV11-2 combines with J gene TRBJ1-2; no definite D call. The CDR3 covers 12 residues. CDR1 is SGHAT and CDR2 is FQNNGV in the germline V gene. V dropped 5 bases and J dropped 8 bases, with 12 bases sitting between them. Combining the CDR3 with reference TRBV11-2 and TRBJ1-2 gives the whole variable domain EAGVAQSPRYKIIEKRQSVAFWCNPISGHATLYWYQQILGQGPKLLIQFQNNGVVDDSQLPKDRFSAERLKGVDSTLKIQPAKLEDSAVYLCASSRGEAGYTFGSGTRLTVV.

The chain carries TRBV2 and TRBJ1-5, with 11 bases identical to TRBD1. CDR3 size: 15 residues. V dropped 5 bases and J dropped 6; count of bases not matched to a gene: 6. Looked up from germline, CDR1 is SNHLY and CDR2 is FYNNEI. CDR3 sequence (DNA): TGTGCCAGCAGTTGGGACAGGGGGATGCTTCAGCCCCAGCATTTT. The encoded protein is CASSWDRGMLQPQHF.

The V call is TRBV25-1, the J call TRBJ1-2; tentative D call: TRBD1 (5 bases). The germline V and J ends were trimmed by 3 bases and 2 bases, with 10 bases remaining between them. The germline V gene has CDR1 MGHDK and CDR2 SYGVNS. This CDR3 has 14 amino acids. The CDR3 region has the DNA TGTGCCAGCAGTGATGTGACAGTGAACTATGGCTACACCTTC. This encodes CASSDVTVNYGYTF.

The rearrangement uses TRBV28 and TRBJ2-1; 10 bases agree with TRBD2. The germline CDR1 and CDR2 sequences are MDHEN and SYDVKM. This CDR3 spans 15 amino acids. J lost 7 bases, V lost 2 bases, and 5 bases had no gene match. CDR3: CASSLSLAGVNEQFF. CDR3 sequence (DNA): TGTGCCAGCAGTTTAAGTCTAGCGGGGGTTAATGAGCAGTTCTTC.

The CDR3 loop is CASSLDVAGDTDTQYF. CDR3 coding DNA: TGTGCCAGCAGCTTGGATGTAGCGGGGGACACAGATACGCAGTATTTT. The V call is TRBV5-4, the J call TRBJ2-3; 9 bases are shared with TRBD2. The length of the CDR3 is 16 residues. Germline-derived CDR1 and CDR2 are SGHNT and YYREEE (reference sequence). Trimming took 0 bases from V and 2 from J; bases not matched to a gene: 4.

V usage is TRBV7-8 and J usage is TRBJ2-7, with a weak D call TRBD1 (5 bases). The CDR3 totals 13 residues. CDR1 SGHVS and CDR2 FQNEAQ come from the germline V gene. The V and J ends lost 1 base and 6 bases respectively, with 10 bases between them. CDR3 region: CASSLGQGGEQYV. The CDR3 DNA follows: TGTGCCAGCAGCTTAGGCCAGGGTGGCGAGCAGTACGTC.

V and J are TRBV5-6 and TRBJ2-1, with 10 positions matching TRBD2. CDR1 and CDR2 (germline): SGHDT, YYEEEE. This CDR3 spans 13 amino acids. V lost 2 bases to trimming and J lost 9 bases; unmatched junction nucleotides: 2. For the CDR3, the DNA is TGTGCCAGCAGCTTACTAGCGGGGCGTGAGCAGTTCTTC. Protein sequence: CASSLLAGREQFF.

The chain carries TRBV7-9 and TRBJ2-3; 8 nucleotides line up with TRBD2. This CDR3 is 14 amino acids long. With V trimmed by 7 bases and J by 3 bases, 6 bases remained unmatched. CDR1 SEHNR and CDR2 FQNEAQ come from the germline V gene (reference sequence). Here the CDR3 reads CASTRGGITDTQYF. In nucleotides, the CDR3 is TGTGCCAGCACCCGGGGGGGGATAACAGATACGCAGTATTTT.

The chain is built from TRBV5-6 and TRBJ2-5, with 8 positions matching TRBD1. Losses at the gene ends were 3 bases for V and 3 bases for J; bases not matched to a gene: 7. The CDR3 is made up of 15 amino acids. Germline lookup yields CDR1 SGHDT and CDR2 YYEEEE. The CDR3 spells CASSSKQGVKETQYF. CDR3 sequence (DNA): TGTGCCAGCAGCTCGAAACAGGGGGTGAAAGAGACCCAGTACTTC.

The genes are TRBV7-2 and TRBJ1-2, with TRBD1 as a possible D gene (5 bases). The CDR3 has 16 amino acids. Germline CDR1 SGHTA, CDR2 FQGNSA. V lost 4 bases to trimming and J lost 7 bases, with 22 bases between them. DNA of the CDR3: TGTGCCAGCAGCTCATCGTCGCGGGGGGAACTCTCTGGCTACACCTTC. Protein: CASSSSSRGELSGYTF. Combining the CDR3 with reference TRBV7-2 and TRBJ1-2 gives the whole variable domain GAGVSQSPSNKVTEKGKDVELRCDPISGHTALYWYRQSLGQGLEFLIYFQGNSAPDKSGLPSDRFSAERTGGSVSTLTIQRTQQEDSAVYLCASSSSSRGELSGYTFGSGTRLTVV.

V usage is TRBV28 and J usage is TRBJ2-1; TRBD2 matches 15 bases. With V trimmed by 5 bases and J by 0 bases, 8 bases remained unmatched. This CDR3 region has 19 residues. Germline CDR1 is MDHEN and CDR2 is SYDVKM. This CDR3 reads CASSTGLAGGGTSYNEQFF. CDR3 nucleotide sequence: TGTGCCAGCAGTACGGGACTAGCGGGGGGAGGGACCTCCTACAATGAGCAGTTCTTC.

The V call is TRBV25-1, the J call TRBJ1-1; tentatively, D is TRBD1 (5 bases). CDR1 is MGHDK and CDR2 is SYGVNS in the germline V gene. V lost 8 bases, J lost 0 bases, and 16 bases lay in between. This CDR3 region has 15 residues. CDR3 in DNA: TGTGCCAGCGGAGGGAGGGGAGGCGTGAACACTGAAGCTTTCTTT. Amino acid sequence: CASGGRGGVNTEAFF.

The chain couples TRBV29-1 to TRBJ1-4; TRBD1 matches at 7 bases. The CDR3 loop spans 15 amino acids. From germline, CDR1 is SQVTM and CDR2 ANQGSEA. V shed 4 bases and J 8 bases; nucleotides not matched to a gene: 13. The CDR3 bases are TGCAGCGTTGCGTATCCCTCCAGGGGGAGCGAAAAACTGTTTTTT. It is translated as CSVAYPSRGSEKLFF. The entire variable domain, with the rest obtained from reference TRBV29-1 and TRBJ1-4, is as follows: SAVISQKPSRDICQRGTSLTIQCQVDSQVTMMFWYRQQPGQSLTLIATANQGSEATYESGFVIDKFPISRPNLTFSTLTVSNMSPEDSSIYLCSVAYPSRGSEKLFFGSGTQLSVL.

This chain links TRBV28 with TRBJ2-1, with 16 bases aligning to TRBD2. This CDR3 is 16 amino acids long. Germline CDR1 reads MDHEN; CDR2 reads SYDVKM. Trimming took 7 bases from V and 12 from J; bases not matched to a gene: 12. The CDR3 DNA reads TGTGCCAGCATCTCCCACGGGACTAGCGGGAGGGGGCGGCAGTTCTTC. As protein: CASISHGTSGRGRQFF.

The chain joins TRBV4-3 to TRBJ2-2, with 9 bases aligning to TRBD1. CDR1 is LGHNA, CDR2 YSLEER, per germline. CDR3 length equals 14 residues. The V segment lost 4 bases and the J segment 5 bases; nucleotides outside the gene matches: 2. DNA for the CDR3: TGCGCCAGCAGCCCCGGACAGGGGACCGGGGAGCTGTTTTTT. Its translation is CASSPGQGTGELFF.

This clone was counted a single time. As DNA, the CDR3 is TGCGCCAGCACACTAGCCCGGACTAGCGGCACCGGGGAGCTGTTTTTT. Translated: CASTLARTSGTGELFF. This chain joins TRBV10-2 and TRBJ2-2; 10 positions match TRBD2. The trim removed 7 bases at V and 4 bases at J, leaving 9 bases unmatched. Looked up from germline, CDR1 is WSHSY and CDR2 is SAAADI. The CDR3 contains 16 residues.

This clone was observed a single time. The rearrangement links TRBV5-6 to TRBJ1-2; D is unresolved. Germline values: CDR1 SGHDT, CDR2 YYEEEE. This CDR3 has 13 amino acids. Trimming removed 3 bases at V and 2 bases at J, with 8 bases between. The CDR3 reads CASSSGNNYGYTF. CDR3 bases: TGTGCCAGCAGCTCGGGGAACAACTATGGCTACACCTTC. Together with reference TRBV5-6 and TRBJ1-2, the CDR3 gives the full variable domain: DAGVTQSPTHLIKTRGQQVTLRCSPKSGHDTVSWYQQALGQGPQFIFQYYEEEERQRGNFPDRFSGHQFPNYSSELNVNALLLGDSALYLCASSSGNNYGYTFGSGTRLTVV.

The chain is built from TRBV5-5 and TRBJ2-1; TRBD1 might be the D (8 bases). The germline V and J ends were trimmed by 2 bases and 16 bases, with 16 bases remaining between them. The CDR3 covers 12 residues. The germline V gene has CDR1 SGHKS and CDR2 YYEKEE (reference sequence). CDR3 sequence (DNA): TGTGCCAGCAGCTTCCTAAGCGGGACAGGATTCTTC. Residues: CASSFLSGTGFF. The whole variable domain, filled in from reference TRBV5-5 and TRBJ2-1, reads DAGVTQSPTHLIKTRGQQVTLRCSPISGHKSVSWYQQVLGQGPQFIFQYYEKEERGRGNFPDRFSARQFPNYSSELNVNALLLGDSALYLCASSFLSGTGFFGPGTRLTVL.

The J gene is TRBJ2-1, the V gene TRBV6-5; D is perhaps TRBD1 (6 bases). The CDR3 is made up of 15 amino acids. CDR1 MNHEY and CDR2 SVGAGI come from the germline V gene. V was clipped by 5 bases and J by 1 base, with 12 bases between them. CDR3 DNA: TGTGCCAGCAGTCAGCACAGGGAATCCTACAATGAGCAGTTCTTC. Translating it yields CASSQHRESYNEQFF.

The rearrangement uses TRBV7-9 and TRBJ2-1; 11 nucleotides agree with TRBD2. The germline V gene encodes CDR1 SEHNR and CDR2 FQNEAQ (reference sequence). J was trimmed by 4 bases and V by 5 bases; bases with no gene match: 4. CDR3 length equals 15 residues. Here the CDR3 reads CASSIRLAGYNEQFF. The CDR3 DNA reads TGTGCCAGCAGCATAAGACTAGCGGGGTACAATGAGCAGTTCTTC.

The V call is TRBV20-1, the J call TRBJ2-3, with D unclear. The CDR3 totals 11 residues. Germline V gene lookup returns CDR1 DFQATT and CDR2 SNEGSKA (reference sequence). Trimming cost V 8 bases and J 2 bases, with 8 bases left between them. CDR3 sequence (DNA): TGCAGTACAGACCACACAGATACGCAGTATTTT. Amino acid sequence: CSTDHTDTQYF.

The table lists this clone with a count of one. J is TRBJ2-5 and V is TRBV28; possible D gene TRBD2, 8 bases. The CDR3 is made up of 17 amino acids. Trimming stripped 3 bases from V and 1 base from J, with 18 bases between. From germline, CDR1 is MDHEN and CDR2 SYDVKM. CDR3 coding DNA: TGTGCCAGCAGTTTTAGCGGGACAGCGGGCCTCCAAGAGACCCAGTACTTC. Its translation: CASSFSGTAGLQETQYF.

V gene TRBV7-9 combines with J gene TRBJ1-5, with D maybe TRBD1 (5 bases). The CDR3 spans 15 residues. V was trimmed by 5 bases and J by 7 bases, leaving 18 bases between them. Germline assignment: CDR1 SEHNR and CDR2 FQNEAQ (reference sequence). The CDR3, as DNA: TGTGCCAGCAGCCTAGGGGACGGCCGGGAGCAGCCCCAGCATTTT. This codes for CASSLGDGREQPQHF.

This chain joins TRBV29-1 and TRBJ2-7; a weak D match, TRBD2 (5 bases). The length of the CDR3 is 13 residues. Germline V gene lookup returns CDR1 SQVTM and CDR2 ANQGSEA. CDR3 residues: CTGRPGRPYEQYF. CDR3 in DNA: TGCACGGGAAGACCAGGACGGCCCTACGAGCAGTACTTC.

The rearrangement uses TRBV10-2 and TRBJ2-7; 8 bases agree with TRBD2. Losses at the gene ends were 10 bases for V and 4 bases for J; bases not matched to a gene: 12. The CDR3 totals 14 residues. Germline CDR1 WSHSY, CDR2 SAAADI. CDR3 in DNA: TGCGCCATCACAGATTGCGGGGGGAAGTACGAGCAGTACTTC. It yields the protein CAITDCGGKYEQYF.